The clone carrying this T cell receptor beta chain has only one observation. The data are from a study of blood T cell repertoires in COVID-19. Study-level background: COVID-19 samples collected from the United States, Italy and Spain covered acute and convalescent phases. The analysed material was cDNA or gDNA that came from T cells, B-cell-depleted T cells, or PBMCs.

Per the original data handling: Amplification with reference gene primers provided the estimates of nucleated cell counts. This table comes from immunoSEQ multiplex PCR, and its TCRdb copy is limited to in-frame clones, with some not included. The V and J calls and clone size are taken from that table; D and trimming were inferred from the DNA. Among more than 250,000 clones, roughly 87% were seen once, and the ten largest hold 1%. CDR3 size: 13 residues. V was clipped by 4 bases and J by 4 bases; unmatched bases: 4. Germline V CDR1 and CDR2: GTSNPN, SVGIG (reference sequence). The source material was peripheral blood. The receptor comes from a man aged 50 to 59 with active or convalescent COVID-19. The chain is built from TRBV30 and TRBJ1-3; 7 bases align to TRBD1. Written as DNA, the CDR3 is TGTGCCTGGAATCAGGACAGGGGAAACACCATATATTTT. Residues: CAWNQDRGNTIYF.